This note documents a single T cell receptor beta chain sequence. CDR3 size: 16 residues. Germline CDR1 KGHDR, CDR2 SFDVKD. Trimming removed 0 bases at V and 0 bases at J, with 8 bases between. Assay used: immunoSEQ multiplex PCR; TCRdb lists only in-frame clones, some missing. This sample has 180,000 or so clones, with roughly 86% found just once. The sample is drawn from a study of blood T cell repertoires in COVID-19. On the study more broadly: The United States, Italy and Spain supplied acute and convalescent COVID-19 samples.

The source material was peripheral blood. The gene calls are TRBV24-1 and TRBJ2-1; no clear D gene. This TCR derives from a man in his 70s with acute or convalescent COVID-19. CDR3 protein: CATSDLGQSSYNEQFF. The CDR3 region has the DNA TGTGCCACCAGTGATTTGGGGCAGAGCTCCTACAATGAGCAGTTCTTC.